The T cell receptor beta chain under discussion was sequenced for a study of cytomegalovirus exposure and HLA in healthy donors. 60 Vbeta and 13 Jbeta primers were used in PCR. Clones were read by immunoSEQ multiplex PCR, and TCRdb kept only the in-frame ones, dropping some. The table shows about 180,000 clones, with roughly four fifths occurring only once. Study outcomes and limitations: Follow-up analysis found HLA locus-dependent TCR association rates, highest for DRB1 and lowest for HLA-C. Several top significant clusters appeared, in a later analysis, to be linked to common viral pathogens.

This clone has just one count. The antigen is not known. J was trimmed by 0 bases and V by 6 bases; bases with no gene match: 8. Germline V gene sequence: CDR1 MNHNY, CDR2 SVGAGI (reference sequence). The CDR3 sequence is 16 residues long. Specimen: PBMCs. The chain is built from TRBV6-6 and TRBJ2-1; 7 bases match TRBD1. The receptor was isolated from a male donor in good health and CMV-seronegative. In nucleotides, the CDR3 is TGTGCCAGCAGGCCAGGGGGTCGTGGCTCCTACAATGAGCAGTTCTTC. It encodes CASRPGGRGSYNEQFF.